The 13 T cell receptor beta chains presented below share a single source sample, sequenced in a study of cytomegalovirus exposure and HLA in healthy donors. PCR was performed using 60 Vbeta and 13 Jbeta primers. TCRdb's copy holds only in-frame clones and misses some; the assay was immunoSEQ multiplex PCR. The sample holds under 200,000 clones, 77% seen once. Material: PBMCs. Receptors originate from a woman aged 40 to 50 in good health and CMV-seropositive.

V is TRBV7-9 and J is TRBJ2-3; 11 nucleotides match TRBD2. The CDR3 has 19 residues. Per the germline V gene, CDR1 is SEHNR and CDR2 is FQNEAQ (reference sequence). With 7 bases clipped from V and 2 bases from J, the junction kept 17 bases outside the gene matches. The CDR3 sequence is CASITKVGTSGVSTDTQYF. CDR3 in DNA: TGTGCCAGCATCACAAAGGTCGGGACTAGCGGAGTTTCCACAGATACGCAGTATTTT.

Written as DNA, the CDR3 is TGTGCCAGCTCATTAGGGACTCCCGGGGAGCTGTTTTTT. This sequence encodes CASSLGTPGELFF. The V gene is TRBV18, the J gene TRBJ2-2, with D perhaps TRBD2 (6 bases). The germline V gene encodes CDR1 KGHSH and CDR2 LQKENI. The CDR3 length is 13 residues. V lost 5 bases and J 6 bases, leaving 10 bases between the germline ends. The full variable domain, completed using reference TRBV18 and TRBJ2-2, is NAGVMQNPRHLVRRRGQEARLRCSPMKGHSHVYWYRQLPEEGLKFMVYLQKENIIDESGMPKERFSAEFPKEGPSILRIQQVVRGDSAAYFCASSLGTPGELFFGEGSRLTVL.

The chain links TRBV7-2 to TRBJ2-5, with a possible D match to TRBD1 (6 bases). Germline V lookup: CDR1 SGHTA, CDR2 FQGNSA. With 6 bases removed from V and 1 base from J, the gap between germline ends came to 12 bases. There are 14 residues in the CDR3. The CDR3 DNA sequence: TGTGCCAGCAGACCCGGACAGCCCCAAGAGACCCAGTACTTC. Translated, it gives CASRPGQPQETQYF.

In its sample, this clone was seen once. The same CDR3 also results from other DNA sequences found in this sample. This chain uses TRBV6-5 with TRBJ2-3; D not certain. The length of the CDR3 is 14 residues. Trimming removed 0 bases from V and 1 base from J, with 5 bases in between. The germline V gene encodes CDR1 MNHEY and CDR2 SVGAGI. The CDR3 region has the DNA TGTGCCAGCAGTTACTCGGGCGGCACAGATACGCAGTATTTT. Translating gives CASSYSGGTDTQYF.

This clone has more than one count but fewer than ten. The rearrangement links TRBV28 to TRBJ1-2; D is unclear. The CDR3 spans 11 residues. With 6 bases removed from V and 1 base from J, the gap between germline ends came to 3 bases. Germline V gives CDR1 MDHEN, CDR2 SYDVKM. The CDR3 loop reads CASSRNYGYTF. In nucleotides, the CDR3 is TGTGCCAGCAGCCGTAACTATGGCTACACCTTC.

The chain combines TRBV6-1 with TRBJ1-5, with D maybe TRBD1 (5 bases). V shed 1 base and J shed 0 bases, with 13 bases lying between them. Germline CDR1 MNHNS, CDR2 SASEGT. The CDR3 is made up of 17 amino acids. The CDR3 region is CASSEDGQGYSNQPQHF. CDR3 in DNA: TGTGCCAGCAGTGAAGATGGGCAGGGTTATAGCAATCAGCCCCAGCATTTT.

The gene calls are TRBV2 and TRBJ2-3, with 12 bases fitting TRBD2. The CDR3 is 15 residues long. Trimming cost V 5 bases and J 6 bases; bases outside gene matches: 6. The germline V gene has CDR1 SNHLY and CDR2 FYNNEI. The CDR3, as DNA: TGTGCCAGCAGTCAATCTAGCGGGGGGGCGGATACGCAGTATTTT. It translates to CASSQSSGGADTQYF.

This chain uses TRBV6-1 with TRBJ1-6; D is possibly TRBD1 (5 bases). V dropped 8 bases and J dropped 7 bases, with 9 bases sitting between them. Germline lookup yields CDR1 MNHNS and CDR2 SASEGT. The CDR3 totals 12 residues. The CDR3 here is CASADSNSPLHF. Here the CDR3 DNA reads TGTGCCAGCGCTGACAGCAATTCACCCCTCCACTTT.

This chain links TRBV4-3 with TRBJ2-2; TRBD1 matches 7 bases. Looked up from germline, CDR1 is LGHNA and CDR2 is YSLEER. The CDR3 totals 18 residues. V gave up 4 bases and J gave up 5 bases; unmatched junction bases: 16. This CDR3 reads CASSRTWAQTGDTGELFF. As DNA, the CDR3 is TGCGCCAGCAGCCGAACGTGGGCCCAAACAGGGGATACCGGGGAGCTGTTTTTT.

J is TRBJ2-1 and V is TRBV5-1, with 9 bases matching TRBD2. Germline CDR1 reads SGHRS; CDR2 reads YFSETQ. CDR3 length equals 15 residues. Germline trimming cut 10 bases from V and 10 bases from J; bases unmatched to any gene: 18. The CDR3 DNA is TGCGCCTCTCATAGTGGTGGGTCCAGCGGGGGGGAGCAGTTCTTC. This encodes CASHSGGSSGGEQFF.

The chain joins TRBV4-3 to TRBJ2-7; D perhaps matches TRBD2 (6 bases). V lost 2 bases and J lost 0, with 23 bases in between. This CDR3 is built from 19 residues. Germline lookup yields CDR1 LGHNA and CDR2 YSLEER. DNA for the CDR3: TGCGCCAGCAGCCAAAGTTCTATATTAGAGGGACTCGACTCCTACGAGCAGTACTTC. This gives the protein CASSQSSILEGLDSYEQYF.

This chain joins TRBV6-6 and TRBJ2-1; D perhaps matches TRBD2 (6 bases). V lost 7 bases to trimming and J lost 4 bases, with 14 bases between them. The CDR3 extends over 14 amino acids. Germline V gene data show CDR1 as MNHNY and CDR2 as SVGAGI (reference sequence). DNA for the CDR3: TGTGCCAGCATACTAGGCGGGGATTACAATGAGCAGTTCTTC. It codes for CASILGGDYNEQFF.

In its sample, this clone was seen once. This chain uses TRBV30 with TRBJ1-1, with no clear D. V lost 0 bases to trimming and J lost 0 bases, with 5 bases between them. Germline V gene sequence: CDR1 GTSNPN, CDR2 SVGIG (reference sequence). This CDR3 is 13 amino acids long. The CDR3 DNA reads TGTGCCTGGAGTGTCGGGGTGAACACTGAAGCTTTCTTT. Protein sequence: CAWSVGVNTEAFF.